This is a list of T cell receptor beta chains from one sample in a study of blood T cell repertoires in COVID-19. Clones were read by immunoSEQ multiplex PCR, and TCRdb kept only the in-frame ones, dropping some. The data contain tens of thousands of clones, more than 80% of them singletons. What was sequenced was peripheral blood. Every receptor here comes from a man in his fifties or sixties with COVID-19, enrolled during active disease. Both conserved end residues are part of each CDR3. A D gene is named only where the DNA matches it firmly. The size field is filled for only some rows; it gives once, few, many or a size class.

TRBD1	TRBV5-1	TRBJ2-2	NA	TGCGCCAGCAGCTTAGGGGACAGGGGCATCGCCGGGGAGCTGTTTTTT	CASSLGDRGIAGELFF
TRBD1	TRBV6-5	TRBJ2-7	NA	TGTGCCAGCACACCGGGACAGGAAAAATACGAGCAGTACTTC	CASTPGQEKYEQYF
NA	TRBV18	TRBJ1-5	NA	TGTGCCAGCTCACCCGCAGGGTCTATCAATCAGCCCCAGCATTTT	CASSPAGSINQPQHF
NA	TRBV5-4	TRBJ1-4	NA	TGTGCCAGCAGCTTGGCCGGGGGGGCTACGGGTGAAAAACTGTTTTTT	CASSLAGGATGEKLFF
NA	TRBV5-1	TRBJ2-2	NA	TGCGCCAGCAGCTTCCCCGGGAACACCGGGGAGCTGTTTTTT	CASSFPGNTGELFF
NA	TRBV19	TRBJ1-2	NA	TGTGCCAGTAATGGTGGGCGCGGCTACACCTTC	CASNGGRGYTF
NA	TRBV5-1	TRBJ1-3	NA	TGCGCCAGCACCTGGGGGGGCAGGGTGGATGGAAACACCATATATTTT	CASTWGGRVDGNTIYF
TRBD1	TRBV9	TRBJ2-2	NA	TGTGCCAGCAGCGTAGGTCAGGGGGCATCCGGGGAGCTGTTTTTT	CASSVGQGASGELFF
NA	TRBV27	TRBJ1-2	NA	TGTGCCAGCAGAAAATCGGCCCAGGGCTATGGCTACACCTTC	CASRKSAQGYGYTF
TRBD2	TRBV3-1/TRBV3-2	TRBJ2-2	NA	TGTGCCAGCAGCCAGGTACTAGCGGGGGCCTCGAACACCGGGGAGCTGTTTTTT	CASSQVLAGASNTGELFF
NA	TRBV7-6	TRBJ2-2	NA	TGTGCCAGCAGCCTCGGGTCGGGGGTCTCCGGGGAGCTGTTTTTT	CASSLGSGVSGELFF
TRBD1	TRBV27	TRBJ1-4	NA	TGTGCCAGCAGTTCCCGACAGGGATCGGGTGAAAAACTGTTTTTT	CASSSRQGSGEKLFF
NA	TRBV28	TRBJ2-7	NA	TGTGCCAGCAGCCCACGGGACTTATATAGCTCCTACGAGCAGTACTTC	CASSPRDLYSSYEQYF
TRBD1	TRBV27	TRBJ2-7	NA	TGTGCCAGCACCGCGACAGGGGGTCCCTACGAGCAGTACTTC	CASTATGGPYEQYF
NA	TRBV9	TRBJ1-6	NA	TGTGCCAGCAGCGTAGATGGGAGAGGCTCCTATAATTCACCCCTCCACTTT	CASSVDGRGSYNSPLHF
NA	TRBV2	TRBJ2-7	NA	TGTGCCAGCACAGGCACCTCAATCTCCTACGAGCAGTACTTC	CASTGTSISYEQYF
TRBD1	TRBV5-1	TRBJ2-7	NA	TGCGCCAGCAGCTCAGGACAGGGAATCGACGAGCAGTACTTC	CASSSGQGIDEQYF
NA	TRBV3-1/TRBV3-2	TRBJ1-5	NA	TGTGCCAGCAGCCAAGATGTCGGGGAAGGCCTAAATCAGCCCCAGCATTTT	CASSQDVGEGLNQPQHF
TRBD1	TRBV7-9	TRBJ1-4	NA	TGTGCCAGCAGCCGGACAGGGGGTAACGAAAAACTGTTTTTT	CASSRTGGNEKLFF
NA	TRBV6-5	TRBJ1-1	NA	TGTGCCAGCAGTCAGCAGCGTCTAGGCACTGAAGCTTTCTTT	CASSQQRLGTEAFF
TRBD1	TRBV6-5	TRBJ2-7	NA	TGTGCCAGCAGTCACAAGGACAGGGGGCCCGAGCAGTACTTC	CASSHKDRGPEQYF
NA	TRBV7-3	TRBJ2-6	NA	TGTGCCAGCAGACCCGGGGGGCCGGGCTCTGGGGCCAACGTCCTGACTTTC	CASRPGGPGSGANVLTF
NA	TRBV6-5	TRBJ1-5	NA	TGTGCCAGCAGGGAGGGAGTTAATAGCAATCAGCCCCAGCATTTT	CASREGVNSNQPQHF
NA	TRBV15	TRBJ2-7	NA	TGTGCCACCAGCCGTAGAGAGATCTACGAGCAGTACTTC	CATSRREIYEQYF
TRBD1	TRBV25-1	TRBJ2-1	NA	TGTGCCAGCAGCCCGGGACAGACCTCCTACAATGAGCAGTTCTTC	CASSPGQTSYNEQFF
TRBD1	TRBV27	TRBJ1-5	NA	TGTGCCAGCAGAGGACAGGGCAATCAGCCCCAGCATTTT	CASRGQGNQPQHF
TRBD1	TRBV7-9	TRBJ1-6	once	TGTGCCAGCAGCCCGGGACAGGGCAATTCACCCCTCCACTTT	CASSPGQGNSPLHF
NA	TRBV2	TRBJ2-3	once	TGTGCCAGCAGTGTTTTGAGGGATACGCAGTATTTT	CASSVLRDTQYF
TRBD2	TRBV2	TRBJ2-2	NA	TGTGCCAGCAATATAGCGGGGGGCCCCCACGGGGAGCTGTTTTTT	CASNIAGGPHGELFF
NA	TRBV6-2/TRBV6-3	TRBJ1-1	NA	TGTGCCAGCAGTTACTCAGCAATCACTGAAGCTTTCTTT	CASSYSAITEAFF
TRBD1	TRBV28	TRBJ1-3	NA	TGTGCCAGCAGTTCAGGACAGGGCTCGTTCACCATATATTTT	CASSSGQGSFTIYF
NA	TRBV6-2/TRBV6-3	TRBJ2-3	NA	TGTGCCAGCAGTGACAGAAACAGAGATACGCAGTATTTT	CASSDRNRDTQYF
NA	TRBV5-6	TRBJ1-2	NA	TGTGCCAGCAGCTACACAGTCGAAGCTAACTATGGCTACACCTTC	CASSYTVEANYGYTF
TRBD1	TRBV27	TRBJ2-7	NA	TGTGCCAGCAGCACCGGGACAGCCCTCCCCTACGAGCAGTACTTC	CASSTGTALPYEQYF
TRBD1	TRBV7-8	TRBJ2-5	NA	TGTGCCAGCAGCCTAGGGACAGGTCAAGAGACCCAGTACTTC	CASSLGTGQETQYF
NA	TRBV7-2	TRBJ2-7	NA	TGTGCCAGCAGCTTACATCCAACGGGGCAGTACTTC	CASSLHPTGQYF
TRBD2	TRBV28	TRBJ2-3	NA	TGTGCCAGCAGTCCACTAGCGGGGGATCTTAGAGATACGCAGTATTTT	CASSPLAGDLRDTQYF
NA	TRBV21-1	TRBJ1-5	NA	TGTGCTAACGCATGGGCAGGGGGCAAGCAGCCCCAGCATTTT	CANAWAGGKQPQHF
NA	TRBV9	TRBJ1-5	NA	TGTGCCAGCAGCGTAGGAATGGGGGGTCTGAATCAGCCCCAGCATTTT	CASSVGMGGLNQPQHF
NA	TRBV2	TRBJ1-1	once	TGTGCCAGCAGCCTGTTAGATGAAGCTTTCTTT	CASSLLDEAFF
NA	TRBV10-3	TRBJ1-3	NA	TGTGCCATCAGTGAGAATACGGTGGGAAACACCATATATTTT	CAISENTVGNTIYF
TRBD1	TRBV28	TRBJ1-5	NA	TGTGCCAGCAGTACCTACAGGGGGCGTAGCAATCAGCCCCAGCATTTT	CASSTYRGRSNQPQHF
NA	TRBV6-2/TRBV6-3	TRBJ2-3	NA	TGTGCCAGCAGTTACCTAGACCCGCGGGATACGCAGTATTTT	CASSYLDPRDTQYF
NA	TRBV29-1	TRBJ1-1	NA	TGCAGCGCCGACAGATCGAACACTGAAGCTTTCTTT	CSADRSNTEAFF